The next 2 T cell receptor beta chains were all read from a single sample in a study of molecular identifiers for immune sequencing clone quantification. TCRdb reprocessed the PCR reads via MiXCR and lists one record per CDR3 protein. The sample records 460,000 or so distinct CDR3 sequences, roughly 26% being singletons. Sequencing was carried out using naive CD8+ T cells from blood, with Jurkat cell RNA spiked in. Described subset: FACS-sorted CD8+CD4-CCR7+CD45RA+ naive T cells. These receptors all stem from a human donor in good health. Some libraries in this study had Jurkat cell RNA spiked in.

This rearrangement joins TRBV6-2 or TRBV6-3 to TRBJ2-1; D perhaps matches TRBD2 (6 bases). CDR3 size: 17 residues. Germline CDR1 and CDR2: MNHEY and SVGEGT. Trimming removed 2 bases at V and 8 bases at J, with 22 bases between. CDR3 amino acids: CASSYAEAGREVDEQFF. For the CDR3, the DNA is TGTGCCAGCAGTTACGCCGAAGCGGGCAGGGAGGTCGATGAGCAGTTCTTC.

This rearrangement joins TRBV24-1 to TRBJ2-4, with D perhaps given as TRBD1 or TRBD2 (6 bases each). The CDR3 covers 14 residues. The V end was cut by 4 bases, the J end by 2 bases, with 8 bases between. In germline, CDR1 is KGHDR, CDR2 SFDVKD. CDR3 residues: CATSEGGSKNIQYF. Written as DNA, the CDR3 is TGTGCCACCAGTGAAGGGGGGTCCAAAAACATTCAGTACTTC.